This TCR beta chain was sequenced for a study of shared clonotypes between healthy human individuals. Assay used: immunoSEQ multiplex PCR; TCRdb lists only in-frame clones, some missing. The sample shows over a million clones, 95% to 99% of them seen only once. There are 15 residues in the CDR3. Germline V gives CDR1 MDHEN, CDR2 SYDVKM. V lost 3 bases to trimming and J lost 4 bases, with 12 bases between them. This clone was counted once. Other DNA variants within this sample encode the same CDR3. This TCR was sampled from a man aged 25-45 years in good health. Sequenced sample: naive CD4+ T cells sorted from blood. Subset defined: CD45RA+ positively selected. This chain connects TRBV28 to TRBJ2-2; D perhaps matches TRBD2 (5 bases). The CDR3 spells CASSLGSAGTGELFF. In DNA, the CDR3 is TGTGCCAGCAGTTTGGGTAGCGCGGGCACCGGGGAGCTGTTTTTT.